The next 18 T cell receptor beta chains were all read from a single sample in a study of a mutant IDH1 vaccine in newly diagnosed glioma. These receptors' targets are unknown. As to time point: week 23, last vaccination. Vaccinated patients received 300 ug of mutant IDH1 20-mer peptide per dose, with topical imiquimod. Data came from immunoSEQ multiplex PCR; TCRdb stores just in-frame clones and leaves some out. The sample records roughly 60,000 clones, more than 75% being singletons. The sequenced sample was PBMCs, obtained from a glioma patient whose treatment included an IDH1 peptide vaccine. These receptors all come from a man in his thirties or forties with glioma.

The chain carries TRBV30 and TRBJ2-5; 12 nucleotides line up with TRBD1. Per the germline V gene, CDR1 is GTSNPN and CDR2 is SVGIG (reference sequence). The CDR3 is 15 amino acids. Losses at the gene ends were 0 bases for V and 7 bases for J; bases not matched to a gene: 6. The CDR3 nucleotides read TGTGCCTGGAGTGTTGGGACAGGGGGCGCATGGACCCAGTACTTC. Protein product: CAWSVGTGGAWTQYF.

This clone was seen only a few times. The J gene is TRBJ1-1, the V gene TRBV27; a possible D gene is TRBD1 (5 bases). The germline gives CDR1 MNHEY, CDR2 SMNVEV (reference sequence). V was clipped by 5 bases and J by 11 bases, with 24 bases between them. The CDR3 runs 15 residues. The CDR3 DNA follows: TGTGCCAGCAGTCGCCCGATCCGGGGGGGAATAGAGGCTTTCTTT. Its translation is CASSRPIRGGIEAFF.

The chain has TRBV15 and TRBJ1-1; perhaps TRBD1 as D (5 bases). Germline V gene lookup returns CDR1 LNHNV and CDR2 YYDKDF (reference sequence). CDR3 length: 16 residues. Trimming removed 0 bases from V and 0 bases from J, with 11 bases in between. CDR3: CATSRDGARVNTEAFF. The CDR3, as DNA: TGTGCCACCAGCAGAGATGGCGCCAGGGTGAACACTGAAGCTTTCTTT.

The chain employs TRBV5-6 and TRBJ1-6; 9 bases align to TRBD1. The V segment lost 2 bases and the J segment 10 bases; nucleotides outside the gene matches: 7. Germline-derived CDR1 and CDR2 are SGHDT and YYEEEE. The CDR3 length is 15 residues. The CDR3 is CASSFGTGNGSPLHF. As DNA, the CDR3 is TGTGCCAGCAGCTTCGGGACAGGGAATGGGTCACCCCTCCACTTT.

Comment on this clone: Mismatch with germline at one junction end may stem from a read error. This chain joins TRBV10-2 and TRBJ1-2; D not certain. The CDR3 extends over 14 amino acids. Germline V gene lookup returns CDR1 WSHSY and CDR2 SAAADI. CDR3 in amino acids: CASSEYDRNYGYIF. CDR3 bases: TGCGCCAGCAGTGAGTACGACCGCAACTATGGCTACATCTTC.

The chain joins TRBV7-9 to TRBJ2-5; maybe TRBD1 (6 bases). Trimming removed 3 bases at V and 4 bases at J, with 9 bases between. CDR1 is SEHNR, CDR2 FQNEAQ, per germline (reference sequence). The CDR3 has 13 amino acids. The CDR3 sequence: CASSFSGVETQYF. The DNA of the CDR3 is TGTGCCAGCAGCTTTTCAGGGGTAGAGACCCAGTACTTC. The variable domain in full, with the rest retrieved from reference TRBV7-9 and TRBJ2-5, is DTGVSQNPRHKITKRGQNVTFRCDPISEHNRLYWYRQTLGQGPEFLTYFQNEAQLEKSRLLSDRFSAERPKGSFSTLEIQRTEQGDSAMYLCASSFSGVETQYFGPGTRLLVL.

The chain is built from TRBV5-1 and TRBJ1-4; D might be TRBD1 (5 bases). CDR1 and CDR2 (germline): SGHRS, YFSETQ. This CDR3 comprises 13 residues. V lost 3 bases, J lost 8 bases, and 11 bases lay in between. In nucleotides, the CDR3 is TGCGCCAGCAGCTCAGGGATTCGGGAAAAACTGTTTTTT. Translated: CASSSGIREKLFF.

Turning to this clone: Mismatch with germline at one junction end may stem from a read error. This sequence joins TRBV27 and TRBJ1-1; 7 nucleotides match TRBD1. The germline gives CDR1 MNHEY, CDR2 SMNVEV (reference sequence). CDR3 length: 12 amino acids. CDR3 coding DNA: TGTGCCAGCACCGTAACCGGGACAGAGAACATCTTT. This sequence encodes CASTVTGTENIF.

The chain recombines TRBV29-1 with TRBJ2-7, with TRBD1 identical over 11 bases. CDR1 and CDR2 from the germline V gene are SQVTM and ANQGSEA. The length of the CDR3 is 14 residues. Unmatched junction bases numbered 5, after V lost 7 bases and J lost 0 bases. This CDR3 reads CSAGTGGSSYEQYF. As DNA, the CDR3 is TGCAGCGCCGGGACAGGGGGTTCCTCCTACGAGCAGTACTTC.

In its sample, this clone was seen a few times. V and J are TRBV7-9 and TRBJ2-2, with D possibly being TRBD1 (5 bases). V was clipped by 0 bases and J by 9 bases, with 11 bases between them. CDR1 is SEHNR, CDR2 FQNEAQ, per germline (reference sequence). The CDR3 has 14 residues. CDR3 sequence (DNA): TGTGCCAGCAGCTTAGCCCGGACAAACTGGGAGCTGTTTTTT. It codes for CASSLARTNWELFF.

Here the CDR3 reads CASSRVIGLAGRSLEQYF. CDR3 bases: TGCGCCAGCAGCCGCGTAATAGGACTAGCGGGGAGGTCCTTGGAGCAGTACTTC. The rearrangement links TRBV4-1 to TRBJ2-7, with 12 bases identical to TRBD2. The CDR3 has 18 amino acids. V lost 4 bases and J lost 7; bases outside the gene matches: 17. The germline CDR1 and CDR2 sequences are MGHRA and YSYEKL.

The chain is built from TRBV29-1 and TRBJ2-7; 7 positions agree with TRBD1. J was trimmed by 3 bases and V by 4 bases; bases with no gene match: 15. Germline lookup yields CDR1 SQVTM and CDR2 ANQGSEA. The CDR3 loop spans 16 amino acids. This CDR3 reads CSVVWLRTGGIYEQYF. CDR3 bases: TGCAGCGTTGTGTGGCTCAGGACAGGTGGGATCTACGAGCAGTACTTC.

J is TRBJ2-2 and V is TRBV27; D possibly matches TRBD1 or TRBD2 (5 bases each). The germline V gene encodes CDR1 MNHEY and CDR2 SMNVEV (reference sequence). The germline V and J ends were trimmed by 4 bases and 8 bases, with 17 bases remaining between them. The CDR3 is 15 residues long. The CDR3 sequence: CASSSRGVVLGELFF. The CDR3 nucleotides are TGTGCCAGCAGTTCCCGGGGCGTTGTACTGGGGGAGCTGTTTTTT.

The V call is TRBV7-9, the J call TRBJ2-1, with 16 bases identical to TRBD2. The CDR3 runs to 18 residues. The germline V gene encodes CDR1 SEHNR and CDR2 FQNEAQ (reference sequence). J gave up 0 bases and V 5 bases, and 4 bases lay outside the gene matches. The CDR3 spells CASSPGTSGGASYNEQFF. CDR3 DNA sequence: TGTGCCAGCAGCCCGGGGACTAGCGGGGGGGCCTCCTACAATGAGCAGTTCTTC.

This clone has just a few counts. The chain employs TRBV6-5 and TRBJ1-5; D may be TRBD1 (6 bases). Trimming took off 5 bases at V and 4 bases at J, with 9 bases between the two ends. CDR1 is MNHEY and CDR2 is SVGAGI in the germline V gene. The length of the CDR3 is 13 residues. The chain's CDR3 is CASSLQGNQPQHF. The CDR3 region has the DNA TGTGCCAGCAGTCTTCAGGGGAATCAGCCCCAGCATTTT.

The V and J genes are TRBV18 and TRBJ2-7; D not resolved. V was trimmed by 2 bases and J by 2 bases, leaving 10 bases between them. The CDR3 loop spans 14 amino acids. Per germline, CDR1 KGHSH and CDR2 LQKENI. CDR3 sequence (DNA): TGTGCCAGCTCACCAGACCACAGAACCTACGAGCAGTACTTC. Protein product: CASSPDHRTYEQYF.

This clone was seen once. The rearrangement uses TRBV27 and TRBJ2-7, with D possibly being TRBD2 (7 bases). Trimming removed 6 bases from V and 3 bases from J, with 27 bases in between. Germline CDR1 MNHEY, CDR2 SMNVEV (reference sequence). The CDR3 is 18 residues long. The CDR3 protein is CASRSNPSLSRGLYEQYF. CDR3 nucleotide sequence: TGTGCCAGCAGATCCAATCCTTCCCTCTCGCGGGGGCTCTACGAGCAGTACTTC.

For the CDR3, the DNA is TGTGCCAGTGGGGGTAGACTGGAAGCTTTCTTT. It specifies CASGGRLEAFF. The chain joins TRBV19 to TRBJ1-1; a weak D match, TRBD1 (5 bases). This CDR3 has 11 amino acids. The V and J ends lost 8 bases and 8 bases respectively, with 12 bases between them. Germline CDR1 LNHDA, CDR2 SQIVND (reference sequence).